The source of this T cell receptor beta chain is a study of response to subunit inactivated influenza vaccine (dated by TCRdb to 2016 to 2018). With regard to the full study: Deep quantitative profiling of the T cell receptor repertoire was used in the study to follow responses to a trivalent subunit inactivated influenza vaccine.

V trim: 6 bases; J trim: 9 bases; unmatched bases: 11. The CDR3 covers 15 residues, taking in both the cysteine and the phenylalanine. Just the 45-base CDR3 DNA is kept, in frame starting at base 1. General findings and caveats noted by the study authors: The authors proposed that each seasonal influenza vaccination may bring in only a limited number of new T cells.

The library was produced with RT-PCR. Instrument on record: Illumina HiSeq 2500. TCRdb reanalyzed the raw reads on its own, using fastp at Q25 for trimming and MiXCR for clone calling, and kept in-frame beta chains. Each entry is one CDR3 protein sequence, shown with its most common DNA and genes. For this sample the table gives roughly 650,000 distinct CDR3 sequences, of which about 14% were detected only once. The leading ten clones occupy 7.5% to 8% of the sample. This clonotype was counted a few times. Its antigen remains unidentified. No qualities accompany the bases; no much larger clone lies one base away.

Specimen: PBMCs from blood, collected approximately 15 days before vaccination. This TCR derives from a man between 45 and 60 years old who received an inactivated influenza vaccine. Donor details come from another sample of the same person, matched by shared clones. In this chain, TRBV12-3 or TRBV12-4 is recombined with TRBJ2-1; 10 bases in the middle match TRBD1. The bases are TGTGCCAGCAGCAGCCTCGGACAGGGGGAAAGTGAGCAGTTCTTC. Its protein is CASSSLGQGESEQFF.